This T cell receptor (beta chain) was found in a study of cytomegalovirus exposure and HLA in healthy donors. Study-level findings and limits: More clonal expansion characterized HLA-associated TCR beta chains than equally common others in a later analysis. Cytomegalovirus status was reportedly diagnosed by the classifier with high specificity and sensitivity.

Trimming cost V 4 bases and J 4 bases; bases outside gene matches: 14. The length of the CDR3 is 17 residues. Germline CDR1 is SGHRS and CDR2 is YFSETQ. Concerning this clone: The antigen is undetermined.

PCR was performed using 60 Vbeta and 13 Jbeta primers. The data were produced by immunoSEQ multiplex PCR, yet TCRdb's version contains in-frame clones alone and is incomplete. The sample shows about 180,000 clones, 76% of them seen only once. Healthy bone marrow donors made up the cohort. V gene TRBV5-1 combines with J gene TRBJ2-5; TRBD1 matches 9 bases. This sequence was found in a woman in her 30s in good health and CMV-seropositive. Sequenced: PBMCs. The CDR3 region has the DNA TGCGCCAGCAGCCCGGGACAGGGTGTGCCCCGGGGAGAGACCCAGTACTTC. Residues: CASSPGQGVPRGETQYF.